This T cell receptor (beta chain) was sequenced for a study of blood T cell repertoires in COVID-19. Study context: Sites across the United States, Italy and Spain contributed samples from acute and convalescent COVID-19. PBMCs, B-cell-depleted T cells, or T cells provided the cDNA or gDNA that made up the material.

How the authors handled the data: Estimates of nucleated cell counts were drawn from the amplification of reference gene primers. Assay used: immunoSEQ multiplex PCR; TCRdb lists only in-frame clones, some missing. V, J and clone size are taken as reported in that table, and D and trimming were inferred from the DNA itself. In the table there are 65,000 to 100,000 clones, roughly 88% of which are singletons. V was pared by 3 bases and J by 2 bases, with 17 bases between. The CDR3 spans 16 residues. Germline V gene data show CDR1 as SGHRS and CDR2 as YFSETQ. The material sequenced was peripheral blood. The chain carries TRBV5-1 and TRBJ2-5, with D maybe TRBD1 (6 bases). This TCR derives from a woman aged 80 or older with acute or convalescent COVID-19. The CDR3, as DNA: TGCGCCAGCAGCTCATCCGGGACAAGGCTACAAGAGACCCAGTACTTC. Translation gives CASSSSGTRLQETQYF.